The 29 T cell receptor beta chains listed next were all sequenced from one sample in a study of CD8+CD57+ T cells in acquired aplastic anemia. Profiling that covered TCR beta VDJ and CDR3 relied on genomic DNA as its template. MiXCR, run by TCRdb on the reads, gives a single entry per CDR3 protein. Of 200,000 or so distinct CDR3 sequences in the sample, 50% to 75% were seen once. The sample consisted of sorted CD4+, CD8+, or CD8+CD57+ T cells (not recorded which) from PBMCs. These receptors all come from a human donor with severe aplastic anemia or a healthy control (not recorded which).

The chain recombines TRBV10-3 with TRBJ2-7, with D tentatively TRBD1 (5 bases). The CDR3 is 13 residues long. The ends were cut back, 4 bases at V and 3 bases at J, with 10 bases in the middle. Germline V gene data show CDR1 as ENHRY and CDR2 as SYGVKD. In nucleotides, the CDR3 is TGTGCCATCAGTGTGACGGACATCTACGAGCAGTACTTC. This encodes CAISVTDIYEQYF.

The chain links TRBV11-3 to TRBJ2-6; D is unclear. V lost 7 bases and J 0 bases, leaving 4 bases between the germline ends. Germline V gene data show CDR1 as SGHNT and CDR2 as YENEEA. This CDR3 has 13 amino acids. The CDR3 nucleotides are TGTGCCAGCAAAAACTCTGGGGCCAACGTCCTGACTTTC. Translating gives CASKNSGANVLTF.

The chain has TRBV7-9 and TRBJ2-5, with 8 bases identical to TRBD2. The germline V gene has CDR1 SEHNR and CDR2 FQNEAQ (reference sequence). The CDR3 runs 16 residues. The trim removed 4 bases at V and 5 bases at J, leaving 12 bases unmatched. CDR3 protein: CASSSPTGGVRETQYF. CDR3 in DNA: TGTGCCAGCAGCTCACCCACGGGGGGGGTTCGGGAGACCCAGTACTTC.

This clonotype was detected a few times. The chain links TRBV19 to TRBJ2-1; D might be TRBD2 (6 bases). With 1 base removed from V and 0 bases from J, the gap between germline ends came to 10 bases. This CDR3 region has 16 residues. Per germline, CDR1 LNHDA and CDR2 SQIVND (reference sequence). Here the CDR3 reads CASSIGRDSSYNEQFF. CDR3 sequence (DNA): TGTGCCAGTAGTATAGGGAGGGACTCCTCCTACAATGAGCAGTTCTTC. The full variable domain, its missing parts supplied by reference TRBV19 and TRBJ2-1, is DGGITQSPKYLFRKEGQNVTLSCEQNLNHDAMYWYRQDPGQGLRLIYYSQIVNDFQKGDIAEGYSVSREKKESFPLTVTSAQKNPTAFYLCASSIGRDSSYNEQFFGPGTRLTVL.

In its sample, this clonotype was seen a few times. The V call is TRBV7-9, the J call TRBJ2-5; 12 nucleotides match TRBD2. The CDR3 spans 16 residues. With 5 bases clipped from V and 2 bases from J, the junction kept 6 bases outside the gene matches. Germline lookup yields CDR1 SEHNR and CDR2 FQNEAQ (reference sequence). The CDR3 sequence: CASSHWTSGEQETQYF. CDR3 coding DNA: TGTGCCAGCAGCCATTGGACTAGCGGGGAGCAAGAGACCCAGTACTTC.

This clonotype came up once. This chain's CDR3 is CASSLSDKTYEQYF. CDR3 bases: TGTGCCAGCAGCCTCTCCGACAAGACCTACGAGCAGTACTTC. The V gene is TRBV11-2, the J gene TRBJ2-7; no clear D. The germline gives CDR1 SGHAT, CDR2 FQNNGV. The CDR3 contains 14 residues. Between the trimmed V and J ends, which lost 5 bases and 2 bases, there was a span of 13 bases.

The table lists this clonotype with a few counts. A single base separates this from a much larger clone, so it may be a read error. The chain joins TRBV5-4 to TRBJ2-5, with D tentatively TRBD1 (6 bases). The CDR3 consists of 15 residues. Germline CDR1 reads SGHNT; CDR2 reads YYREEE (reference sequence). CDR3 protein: CVSSSSPGQQETQYF. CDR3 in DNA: TGTGTCAGCAGCTCTTCCCCGGGACAACAAGAGACCCAGTACTTC. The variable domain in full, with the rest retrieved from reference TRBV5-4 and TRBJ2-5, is ETGVTQSPTHLIKTRGQQVTLRCSSQSGHNTVSWYQQALGQGPQFIFQYYREEENGRGNFPPRFSGLQFPNYSSELNVNALELDDSALYLCVSSSSPGQQETQYFGPGTRLLVL.

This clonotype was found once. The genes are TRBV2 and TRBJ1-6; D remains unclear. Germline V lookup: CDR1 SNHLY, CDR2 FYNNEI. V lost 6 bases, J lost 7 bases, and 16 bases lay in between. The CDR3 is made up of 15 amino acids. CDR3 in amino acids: CASRRDTAINSPLHF. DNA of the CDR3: TGTGCCAGCAGACGTGATACAGCAATCAATTCACCCCTCCACTTT.

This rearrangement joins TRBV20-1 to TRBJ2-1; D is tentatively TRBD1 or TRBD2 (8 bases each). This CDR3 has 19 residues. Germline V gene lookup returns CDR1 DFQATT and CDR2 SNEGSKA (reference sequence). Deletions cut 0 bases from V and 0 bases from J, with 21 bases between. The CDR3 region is CSARDSIAGQESSYNEQFF. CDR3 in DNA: TGCAGTGCTAGAGATAGTATAGCGGGACAGGAAAGCTCCTACAATGAGCAGTTCTTC.

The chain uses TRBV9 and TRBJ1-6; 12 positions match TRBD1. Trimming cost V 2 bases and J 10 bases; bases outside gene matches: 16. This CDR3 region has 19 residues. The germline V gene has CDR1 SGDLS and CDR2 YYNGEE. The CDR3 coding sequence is TGTGCCAGCAGCGTTCGGGACAGGGGGCCCGCGGGGTTATCCTCACCCCTCCACTTT. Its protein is CASSVRDRGPAGLSSPLHF.

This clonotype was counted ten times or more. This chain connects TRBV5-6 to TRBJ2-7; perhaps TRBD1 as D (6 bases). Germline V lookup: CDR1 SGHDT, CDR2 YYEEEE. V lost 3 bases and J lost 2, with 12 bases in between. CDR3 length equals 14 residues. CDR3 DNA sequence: TGTGCCAGCAGCTGGGGGCCGGAGACCTACGAGCAGTACTTC. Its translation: CASSWGPETYEQYF.

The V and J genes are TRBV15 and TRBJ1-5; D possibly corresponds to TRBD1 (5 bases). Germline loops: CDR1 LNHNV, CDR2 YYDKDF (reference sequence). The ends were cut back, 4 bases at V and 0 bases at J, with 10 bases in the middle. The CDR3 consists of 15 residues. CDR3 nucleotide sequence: TGTGCCACCAGCACACGGGGGGTTAGCAATCAGCCCCAGCATTTT. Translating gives CATSTRGVSNQPQHF.

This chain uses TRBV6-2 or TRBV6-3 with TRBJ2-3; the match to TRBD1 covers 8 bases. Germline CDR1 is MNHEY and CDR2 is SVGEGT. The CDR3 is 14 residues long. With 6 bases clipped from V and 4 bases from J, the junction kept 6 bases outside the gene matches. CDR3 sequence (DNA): TGTGCCAGCAGACTATGGGACAGGTCAGATACGCAGTATTTT. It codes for CASRLWDRSDTQYF.

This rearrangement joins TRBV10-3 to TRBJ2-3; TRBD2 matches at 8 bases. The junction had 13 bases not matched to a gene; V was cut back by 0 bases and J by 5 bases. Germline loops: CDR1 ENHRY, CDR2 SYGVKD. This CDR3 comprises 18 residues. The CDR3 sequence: CAISESRLAGPRKDTQYF. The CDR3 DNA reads TGTGCCATCAGTGAGTCGAGGCTAGCGGGTCCTAGGAAAGATACGCAGTATTTT.

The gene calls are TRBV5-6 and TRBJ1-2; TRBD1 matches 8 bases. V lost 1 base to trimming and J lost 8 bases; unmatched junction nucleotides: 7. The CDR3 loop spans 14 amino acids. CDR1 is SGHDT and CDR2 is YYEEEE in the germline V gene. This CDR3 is CASSLWWQGAGYTF. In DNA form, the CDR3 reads TGTGCCAGCAGCTTGTGGTGGCAGGGGGCAGGCTACACCTTC.

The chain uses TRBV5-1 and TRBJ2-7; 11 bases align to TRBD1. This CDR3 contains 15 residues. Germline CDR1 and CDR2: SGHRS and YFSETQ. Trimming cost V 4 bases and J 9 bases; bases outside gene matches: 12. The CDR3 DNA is TGCGCCAGCAGCCGGTCGGGGACAGGGGGGATCGGGCAGTACTTC. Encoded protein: CASSRSGTGGIGQYF.

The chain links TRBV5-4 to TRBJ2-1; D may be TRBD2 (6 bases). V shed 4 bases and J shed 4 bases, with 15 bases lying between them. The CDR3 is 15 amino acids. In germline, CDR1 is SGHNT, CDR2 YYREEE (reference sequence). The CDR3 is CASSISGPSYNEQFF. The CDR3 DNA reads TGTGCCAGCAGCATCAGCGGGCCATCTTACAATGAGCAGTTCTTC.

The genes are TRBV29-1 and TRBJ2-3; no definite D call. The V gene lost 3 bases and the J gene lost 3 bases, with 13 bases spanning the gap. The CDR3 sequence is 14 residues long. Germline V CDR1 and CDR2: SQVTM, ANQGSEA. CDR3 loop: CSVEGGSKTDTQYF. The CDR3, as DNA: TGCAGCGTTGAGGGTGGTAGCAAGACAGATACGCAGTATTTT.

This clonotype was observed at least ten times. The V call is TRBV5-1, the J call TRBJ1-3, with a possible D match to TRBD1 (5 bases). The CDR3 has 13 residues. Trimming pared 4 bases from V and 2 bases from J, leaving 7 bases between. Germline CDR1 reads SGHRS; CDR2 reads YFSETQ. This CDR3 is CASSQGAGNTIYF. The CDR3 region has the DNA TGCGCCAGCAGCCAGGGAGCTGGAAACACCATATATTTT.

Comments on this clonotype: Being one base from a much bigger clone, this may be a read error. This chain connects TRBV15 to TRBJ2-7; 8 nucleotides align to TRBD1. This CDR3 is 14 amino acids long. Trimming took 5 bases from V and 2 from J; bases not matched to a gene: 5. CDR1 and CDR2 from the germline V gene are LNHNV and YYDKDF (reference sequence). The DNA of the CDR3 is TGTGCCACCAGCGACCGGACAGGGACCTACGAGCAGTACTTC. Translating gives CATSDRTGTYEQYF.

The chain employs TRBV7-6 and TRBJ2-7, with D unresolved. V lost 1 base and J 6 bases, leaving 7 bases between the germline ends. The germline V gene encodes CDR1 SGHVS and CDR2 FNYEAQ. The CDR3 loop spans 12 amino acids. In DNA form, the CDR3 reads TGTGCCAGCAGCTTAGGGGGTCTCGAGCAGTACTTC. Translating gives CASSLGGLEQYF.

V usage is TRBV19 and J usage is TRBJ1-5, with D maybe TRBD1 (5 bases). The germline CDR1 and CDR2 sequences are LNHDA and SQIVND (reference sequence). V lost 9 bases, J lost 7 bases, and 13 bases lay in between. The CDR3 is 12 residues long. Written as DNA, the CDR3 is TGTGCCAGCAATGAGAGGGGCCAGCCCCAGCATTTT. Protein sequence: CASNERGQPQHF.

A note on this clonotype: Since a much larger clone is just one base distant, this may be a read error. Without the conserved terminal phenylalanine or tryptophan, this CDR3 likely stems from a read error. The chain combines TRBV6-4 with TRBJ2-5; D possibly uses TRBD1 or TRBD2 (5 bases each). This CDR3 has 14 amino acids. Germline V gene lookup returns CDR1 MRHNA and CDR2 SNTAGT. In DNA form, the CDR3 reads TGTGCTAGTGGTTTGTCGGGGCTCCTAGAGACCCAGTACCTC. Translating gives CASGLSGLLETQYL.

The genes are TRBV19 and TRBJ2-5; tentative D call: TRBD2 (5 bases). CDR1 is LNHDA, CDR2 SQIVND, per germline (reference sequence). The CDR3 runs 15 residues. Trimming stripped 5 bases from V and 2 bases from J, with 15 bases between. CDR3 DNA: TGTGCCAGTAGTGGGAGTAAGTGGGAGCAAGAGACCCAGTACTTC. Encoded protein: CASSGSKWEQETQYF.

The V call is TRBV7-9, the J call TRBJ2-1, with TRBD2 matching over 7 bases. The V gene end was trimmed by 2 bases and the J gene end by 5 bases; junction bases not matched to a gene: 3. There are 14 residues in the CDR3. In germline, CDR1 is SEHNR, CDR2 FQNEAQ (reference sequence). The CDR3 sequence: CASSLLAENNEQFF. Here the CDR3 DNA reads TGTGCCAGCAGCTTACTAGCGGAAAACAATGAGCAGTTCTTC.

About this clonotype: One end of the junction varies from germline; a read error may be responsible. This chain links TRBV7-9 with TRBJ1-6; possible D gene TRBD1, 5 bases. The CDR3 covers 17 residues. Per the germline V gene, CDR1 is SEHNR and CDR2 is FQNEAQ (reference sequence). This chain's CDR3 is CASSLPKWGSDNSPLHF. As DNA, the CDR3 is TGTGCTAGCAGCTTACCGAAATGGGGCAGCGATAATTCACCCCTCCACTTT.

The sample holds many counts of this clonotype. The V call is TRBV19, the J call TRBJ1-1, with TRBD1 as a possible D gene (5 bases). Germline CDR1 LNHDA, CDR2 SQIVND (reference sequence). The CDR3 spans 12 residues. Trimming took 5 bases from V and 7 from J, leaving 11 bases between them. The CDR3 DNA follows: TGTGCCAGTAGTTACGGGACTCTTGAAGCTTTCTTT. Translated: CASSYGTLEAFF. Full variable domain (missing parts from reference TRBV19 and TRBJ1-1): DGGITQSPKYLFRKEGQNVTLSCEQNLNHDAMYWYRQDPGQGLRLIYYSQIVNDFQKGDIAEGYSVSREKKESFPLTVTSAQKNPTAFYLCASSYGTLEAFFGQGTRLTVV.

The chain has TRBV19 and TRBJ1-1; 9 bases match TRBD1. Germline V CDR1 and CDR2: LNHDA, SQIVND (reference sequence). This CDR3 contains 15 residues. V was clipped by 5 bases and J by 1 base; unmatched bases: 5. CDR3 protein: CASSRGQGPNTEAFF. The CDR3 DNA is TGTGCCAGTAGTCGGGGACAGGGACCGAACACTGAAGCTTTCTTT.

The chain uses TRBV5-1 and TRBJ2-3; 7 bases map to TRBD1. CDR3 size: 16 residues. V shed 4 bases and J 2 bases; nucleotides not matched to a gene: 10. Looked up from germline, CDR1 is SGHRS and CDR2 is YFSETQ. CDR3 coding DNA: TGCGCCAGCAGCCCTTCGACAGGGCACCCCACAGATACGCAGTATTTT. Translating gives CASSPSTGHPTDTQYF.